This T cell receptor beta chain was sequenced in a study of CD8 T cells in Susac syndrome. Reverse transcription used roughly 0.5 to 1 ug RNA and random hexamers. TCRdb independently ran MiXCR on the immunoSEQ multiplex PCR reads; one entry per CDR3 protein. This table has a few hundred thousand distinct CDR3 sequences, just over 90% appearing once. In blood CD8+ and CD4+ T cells, TCR beta underwent sequencing. Germline-derived CDR1 and CDR2 are MGHRA and YSYEKL. V lost 0 bases to trimming and J lost 10 bases, with 20 bases between them. The CDR3 has 16 amino acids. The sequence came from a human donor with multiple sclerosis. The sequenced sample consisted of CD4+ T cells from PBMCs. J is TRBJ2-3 and V is TRBV4-1, with D unresolved. DNA of the CDR3: TGCGCCAGCAGCCAAGATCTGGGCATTGCGTCCGGGCCGCAGTATTTT. Encoded protein: CASSQDLGIASGPQYF.